A single sample is the source of the 3 T cell receptor beta chains below, sequenced in a study of lymphopenia after photon versus proton radiotherapy. Profiled with immunoSEQ multiplex PCR; TCRdb holds only in-frame clones, not every one. The sample shows tens of thousands of clones, approximately 91% of them seen only once. Here the sequenced sample was peripheral blood, taken from a patient treated with photon-based radiotherapy. The receptors were gathered from a woman in her 70s with pancreatic cancer.

V gene TRBV7-8 combines with J gene TRBJ1-4; 9 bases line up with TRBD1. This CDR3 comprises 16 residues. Germline CDR1 SGHVS, CDR2 FQNEAQ. V lost 5 bases and J lost 4; bases outside the gene matches: 8. CDR3 sequence (DNA): TGTGCCAGCAGCATCTCCGGGACAGGGATTAATGAAAAACTGTTTTTT. Amino acids: CASSISGTGINEKLFF.

The J gene is TRBJ1-3, the V gene TRBV28; tentatively, D is TRBD1 (5 bases). The CDR3 length is 16 residues. The germline V gene has CDR1 MDHEN and CDR2 SYDVKM. Trimming took 3 bases from V and 0 from J, leaving 12 bases between them. The CDR3 region is CASSFPAGPSGNTIYF. In DNA form, the CDR3 reads TGTGCCAGCAGTTTCCCAGCAGGGCCCTCTGGAAACACCATATATTTT.

This chain joins TRBV29-1 and TRBJ2-3; tentative D call: TRBD2 (5 bases). Germline values: CDR1 SQVTM, CDR2 ANQGSEA. The CDR3 runs to 17 residues. The ends were cut back, 3 bases at V and 4 bases at J, with 23 bases in the middle. CDR3 region: CSVDSPTVGSSADTQYF. The CDR3 bases are TGCAGCGTTGACTCACCTACCGTGGGGAGCTCAGCAGATACGCAGTATTTT.